This T cell receptor (beta chain) was observed in a study of response to subunit inactivated influenza vaccine (dated by TCRdb to 2017 to 2018). With respect to the entire study: Deep quantitative T cell receptor repertoire profiling was used in the study to track responses to a trivalent subunit inactivated influenza vaccine. Results the study describes overall, beyond this receptor: The authors proposed that each seasonal influenza vaccination may bring in only a limited number of new T cells.

With respect to this clonotype: This clone's antigen is unknown. Per-nucleotide qualities are absent, and no much larger clonotype sits a single base away.

The CDR3 contains 17 residues, cysteine and phenylalanine counted. This entry keeps only the CDR3 DNA: 51 bases, framed from base 1. V and J are trimmed by 3 bases and 2 bases, and the gene matches miss 6 bases of the junction. To prepare the library, RT-PCR was applied. Data came from an Illumina HiSeq 2500. The raw public reads went through TCRdb reprocessing: fastp at Q25, MiXCR clone calling, in-frame beta chains kept. Entries that share a CDR3 protein sequence are merged under the most common genes and DNA. The table for this sample lists roughly 710,000 distinct CDR3 sequences; around 15% of them were counted only once. Less than 8.5% of the sample is in the top ten clones.

The receptor chain draws on TRBV12-3 or TRBV12-4 and TRBJ2-2, and 10 junctional nucleotides match TRBD2. This sample comprised PBMCs from blood, obtained 14 to 15 days before vaccination. This clonotype was obtained from a man aged 45-60 years who received an inactivated influenza vaccine. Donor details come from another sample of the same person, matched by shared clones. The bases read TGTGCCAGCAGTTTCGGAGCGGGGGGGCCTAACACCGGGGAGCTGTTTTTT. It codes for CASSFGAGGPNTGELFF.